This TCR beta chain was recovered during a study of post-analysis software for immune sequencing data. Study-wide background: The cohort encompassed relapsing-remitting, secondary progressive and progressive-relapsing multiple sclerosis disease courses. Study outcomes and limitations: Controls showed lower frequencies than patients for four to six TRBV segments, and TRBV5-6, TRBV5-1 and TRBV20-1 were among these.

CDR1 is SGHTA and CDR2 is FQGNSA in the germline V gene. V was pared by 5 bases and J by 10 bases, with 21 bases between. CDR3 size: 15 residues. cDNA libraries for TCR beta contained unique molecular identifiers. TCRdb itself ran the PCR reads through MiXCR, one entry per CDR3 protein. The data show some 690,000 distinct CDR3 sequences, with roughly 30% seen just once and more than 0.55% held by the top ten. This clonotype was counted only a few times. Its antigen is undetermined. The rearrangement joins TRBV7-2 to TRBJ2-1; perhaps TRBD2 as D (6 bases). The source is a girl between 5 and 17 years old with multiple sclerosis. The specimen sequenced was blood. The CDR3 is CASSRWGTGNTEQFF. The DNA for the CDR3 is TGTGCCAGCAGCAGGTGGGGGACTGGCAACACCGAGCAGTTCTTC. Full variable domain (remainder filled in from reference TRBV7-2 and TRBJ2-1): GAGVSQSPSNKVTEKGKDVELRCDPISGHTALYWYRQSLGQGLEFLIYFQGNSAPDKSGLPSDRFSAERTGGSVSTLTIQRTQQEDSAVYLCASSRWGTGNTEQFFGPGTRLTVL.